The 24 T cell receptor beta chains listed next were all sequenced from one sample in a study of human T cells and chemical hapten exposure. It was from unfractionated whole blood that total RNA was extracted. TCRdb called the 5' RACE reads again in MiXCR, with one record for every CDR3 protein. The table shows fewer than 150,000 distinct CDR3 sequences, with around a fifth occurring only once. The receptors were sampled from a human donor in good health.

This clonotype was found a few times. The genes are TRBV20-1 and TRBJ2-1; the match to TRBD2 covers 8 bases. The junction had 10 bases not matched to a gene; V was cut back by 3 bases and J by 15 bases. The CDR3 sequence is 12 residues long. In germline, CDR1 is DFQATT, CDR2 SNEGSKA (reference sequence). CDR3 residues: CSASTSGRDRFF. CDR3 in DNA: TGCAGTGCTAGTACGAGCGGGAGAGATCGGTTCTTC.

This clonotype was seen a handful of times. CDR3 protein: CSVNRGRGETQYF. CDR3 bases: TGCAGCGTGAACAGGGGGCGCGGTGAGACCCAGTACTTC. The chain links TRBV29-1 to TRBJ2-5, with 9 bases lining up with TRBD1. V shed 6 bases and J 5 bases; nucleotides not matched to a gene: 7. CDR1 is SQVTM, CDR2 ANQGSEA, per germline. This CDR3 has 13 amino acids.

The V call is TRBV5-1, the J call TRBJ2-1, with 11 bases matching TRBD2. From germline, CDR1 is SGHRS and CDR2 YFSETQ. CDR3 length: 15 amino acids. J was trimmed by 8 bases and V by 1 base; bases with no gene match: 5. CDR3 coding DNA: TGCGCCAGCAGCTTGATAGCGGGAGGGTTGGATGAGCAGTTCTTC. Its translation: CASSLIAGGLDEQFF.

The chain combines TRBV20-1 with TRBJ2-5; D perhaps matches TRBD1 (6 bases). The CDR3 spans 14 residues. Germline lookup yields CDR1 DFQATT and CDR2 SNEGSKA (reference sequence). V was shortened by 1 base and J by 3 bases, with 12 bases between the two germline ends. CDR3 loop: CSARGYKGEETQYF. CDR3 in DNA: TGCAGTGCTAGAGGGTATAAGGGGGAAGAGACCCAGTACTTC.

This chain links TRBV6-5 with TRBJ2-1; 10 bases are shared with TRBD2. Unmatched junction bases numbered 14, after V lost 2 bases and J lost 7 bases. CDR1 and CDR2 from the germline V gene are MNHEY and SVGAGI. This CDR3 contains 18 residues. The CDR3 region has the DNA TGTGCCAGCAGTTACGTAGCGGGAGGCTTCCCGAGTCCGAATGAGCAGTTCTTC. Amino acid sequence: CASSYVAGGFPSPNEQFF.

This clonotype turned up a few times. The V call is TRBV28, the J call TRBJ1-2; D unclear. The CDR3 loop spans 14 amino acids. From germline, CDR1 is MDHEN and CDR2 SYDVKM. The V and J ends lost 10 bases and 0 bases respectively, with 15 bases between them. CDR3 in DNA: TGTGCCACCCGCAGGTCAGCGACTAACTATGGCTACACCTTC. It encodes CATRRSATNYGYTF.

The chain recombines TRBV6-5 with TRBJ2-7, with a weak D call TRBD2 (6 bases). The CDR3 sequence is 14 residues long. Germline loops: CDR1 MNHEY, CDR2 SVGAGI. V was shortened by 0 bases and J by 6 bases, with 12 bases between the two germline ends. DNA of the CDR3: TGTGCCAGCAGTTACTCGTCGGGAGCATTCGAGCAGTACTTC. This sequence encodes CASSYSSGAFEQYF.

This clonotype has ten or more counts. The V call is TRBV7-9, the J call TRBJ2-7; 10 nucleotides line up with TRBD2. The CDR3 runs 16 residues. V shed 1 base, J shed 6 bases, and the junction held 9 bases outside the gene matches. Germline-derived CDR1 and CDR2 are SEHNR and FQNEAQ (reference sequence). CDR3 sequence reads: CASSLGRSSGSIEQYF. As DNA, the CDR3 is TGTGCCAGCAGCTTAGGTCGTTCTAGCGGGAGTATCGAGCAGTACTTC.

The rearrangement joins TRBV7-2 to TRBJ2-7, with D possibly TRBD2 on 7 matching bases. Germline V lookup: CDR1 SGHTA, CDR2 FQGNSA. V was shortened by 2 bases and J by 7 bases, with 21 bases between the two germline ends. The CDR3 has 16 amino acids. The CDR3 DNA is TGTGCCAGCAGCTTATGGTCGGGGGGACAATTGGGGGAGCAGTACTTC. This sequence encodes CASSLWSGGQLGEQYF.

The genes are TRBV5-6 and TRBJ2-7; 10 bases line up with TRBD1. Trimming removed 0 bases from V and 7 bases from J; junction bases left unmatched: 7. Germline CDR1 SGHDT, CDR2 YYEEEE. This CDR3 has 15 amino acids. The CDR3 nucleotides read TGTGCCAGCAGCTTGGGAGACAGGGGGCTGGAGGAGCAGTACTTC. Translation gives CASSLGDRGLEEQYF.

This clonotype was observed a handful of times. As DNA, the CDR3 is TGTGCCAGCAGCCAAGGACTAGCGGAAAGCACAGATACGCAGTATTTT. Encoded protein: CASSQGLAESTDTQYF. The chain carries TRBV7-9 and TRBJ2-3; 10 nucleotides align to TRBD2. J gave up 0 bases and V 5 bases, and 5 bases lay outside the gene matches. There are 16 residues in the CDR3. Germline V gene lookup returns CDR1 SEHNR and CDR2 FQNEAQ (reference sequence).

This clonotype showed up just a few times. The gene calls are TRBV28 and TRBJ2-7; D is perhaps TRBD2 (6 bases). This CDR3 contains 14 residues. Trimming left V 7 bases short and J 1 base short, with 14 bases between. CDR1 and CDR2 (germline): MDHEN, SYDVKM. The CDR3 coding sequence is TGTGCCAGCATTCTCCGCGGGACTTCCTACGAGCAGTACTTC. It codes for CASILRGTSYEQYF.

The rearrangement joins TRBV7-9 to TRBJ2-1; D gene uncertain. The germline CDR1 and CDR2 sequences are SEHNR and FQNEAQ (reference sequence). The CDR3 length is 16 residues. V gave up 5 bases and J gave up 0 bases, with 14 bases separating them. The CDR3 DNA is TGTGCCAGCAGCCCCCCGGGTAGTAGCTCCTACAATGAGCAGTTCTTC. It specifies CASSPPGSSSYNEQFF.

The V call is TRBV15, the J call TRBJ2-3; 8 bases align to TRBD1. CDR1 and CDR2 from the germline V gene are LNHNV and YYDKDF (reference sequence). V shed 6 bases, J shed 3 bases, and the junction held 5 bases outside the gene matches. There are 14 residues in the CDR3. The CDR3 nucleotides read TGTGCCACCAGTTGGACAGGGAGGACAGATACGCAGTATTTT. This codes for CATSWTGRTDTQYF.

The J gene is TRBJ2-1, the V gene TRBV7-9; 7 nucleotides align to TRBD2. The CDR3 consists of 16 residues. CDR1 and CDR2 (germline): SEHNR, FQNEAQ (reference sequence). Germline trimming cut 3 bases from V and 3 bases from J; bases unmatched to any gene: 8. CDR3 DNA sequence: TGTGCCAGCAGCTTTTTGGGGACTACGGTCTACAATGAGCAGTTCTTC. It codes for CASSFLGTTVYNEQFF.

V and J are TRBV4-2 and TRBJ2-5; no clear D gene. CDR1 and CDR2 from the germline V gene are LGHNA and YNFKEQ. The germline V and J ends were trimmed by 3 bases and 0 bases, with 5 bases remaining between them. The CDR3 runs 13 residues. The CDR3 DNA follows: TGTGCCAGCAGCCAGCAGTACCAAGAGACCCAGTACTTC. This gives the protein CASSQQYQETQYF.

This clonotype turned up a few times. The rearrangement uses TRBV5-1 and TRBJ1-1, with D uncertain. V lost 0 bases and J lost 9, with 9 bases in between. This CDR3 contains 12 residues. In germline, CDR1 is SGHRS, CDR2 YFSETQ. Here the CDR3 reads CASSLEVGKAFF. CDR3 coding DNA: TGCGCCAGCAGCTTGGAGGTAGGGAAAGCTTTCTTT. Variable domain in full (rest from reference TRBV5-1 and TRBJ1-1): KAGVTQTPRYLIKTRGQQVTLSCSPISGHRSVSWYQQTPGQGLQFLFEYFSETQRNKGNFPGRFSGRQFSNSRSEMNVSTLELGDSALYLCASSLEVGKAFFGQGTRLTVV.

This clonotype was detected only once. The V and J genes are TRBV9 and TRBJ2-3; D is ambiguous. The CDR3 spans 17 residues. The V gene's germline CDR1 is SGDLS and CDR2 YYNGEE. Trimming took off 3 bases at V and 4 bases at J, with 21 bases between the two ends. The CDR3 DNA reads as TGTGCCAGCAGCGCACGACCCAAGGATGGATCAGCAGATACGCAGTATTTT. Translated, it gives CASSARPKDGSADTQYF.

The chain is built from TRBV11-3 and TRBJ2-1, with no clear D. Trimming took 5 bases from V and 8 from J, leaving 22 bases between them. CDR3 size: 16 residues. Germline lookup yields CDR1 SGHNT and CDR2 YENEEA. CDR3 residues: CASSPGPAAPYDEQFF. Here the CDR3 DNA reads TGTGCCAGCAGCCCCGGGCCCGCAGCCCCCTATGATGAGCAGTTCTTC.

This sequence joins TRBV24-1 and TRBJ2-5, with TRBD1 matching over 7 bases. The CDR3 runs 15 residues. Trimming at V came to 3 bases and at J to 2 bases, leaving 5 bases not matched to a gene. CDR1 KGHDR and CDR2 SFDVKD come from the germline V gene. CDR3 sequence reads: CATSDTGVAQETQYF. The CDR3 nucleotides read TGTGCCACCAGTGATACAGGGGTCGCGCAAGAGACCCAGTACTTC.

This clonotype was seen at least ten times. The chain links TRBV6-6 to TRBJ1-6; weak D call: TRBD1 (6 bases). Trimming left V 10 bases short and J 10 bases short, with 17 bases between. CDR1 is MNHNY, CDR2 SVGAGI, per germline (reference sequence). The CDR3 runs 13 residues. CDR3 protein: CATRGREGSPLHF. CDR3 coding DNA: TGTGCCACCAGGGGCAGGGAAGGCTCACCCCTCCACTTT.

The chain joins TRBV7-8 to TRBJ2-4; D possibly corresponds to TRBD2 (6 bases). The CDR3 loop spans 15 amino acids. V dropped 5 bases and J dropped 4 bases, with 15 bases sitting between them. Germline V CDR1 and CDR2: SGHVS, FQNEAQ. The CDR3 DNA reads TGTGCCAGCAGCCCCGAAGCTAGCGCGAAAAACATTCAGTACTTC. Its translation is CASSPEASAKNIQYF.

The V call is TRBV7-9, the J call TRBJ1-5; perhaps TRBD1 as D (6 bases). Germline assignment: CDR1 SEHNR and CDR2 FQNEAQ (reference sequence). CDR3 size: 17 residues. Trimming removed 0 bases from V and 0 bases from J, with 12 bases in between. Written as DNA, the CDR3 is TGTGCCAGCAGCTTAGCAACCGGGACATATAGCAATCAGCCCCAGCATTTT. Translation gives CASSLATGTYSNQPQHF.

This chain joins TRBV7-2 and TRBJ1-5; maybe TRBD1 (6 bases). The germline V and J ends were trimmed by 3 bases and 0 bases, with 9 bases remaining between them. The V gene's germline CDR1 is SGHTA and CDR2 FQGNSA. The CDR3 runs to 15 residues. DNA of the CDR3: TGTGCCAGCAGCTTTACACAGGGTAGCAATCAGCCCCAGCATTTT. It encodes CASSFTQGSNQPQHF.